Sequencing of this TCR beta chain was carried out in a study of technical replicates of blood from several donors. The CDR3 contains 17 residues. V lost 4 bases and J lost 5; bases outside the gene matches: 9. Germline V CDR1 and CDR2: SGHRS, YFSETQ. Sequenced by immunoSEQ multiplex PCR; TCRdb stores in-frame clones only, minus some. The data show some 70,000 clones, with roughly 92% seen just once and about 0.4% held by the top ten. The sequence was obtained from a human donor in good health. The chain links TRBV5-1 to TRBJ2-5; TRBD2 agrees at 15 bases. Sequencing was carried out using T cells isolated from PBMCs. CDR3 DNA: TGCGCCAGCAGCCCCGGACTAGCGGGAGGGTTCTGGGAGACCCAGTACTTC. It encodes CASSPGLAGGFWETQYF.